This TCR beta chain was observed in a study of cytomegalovirus exposure and HLA in healthy donors (dated by TCRdb to the late 2010s). Broadly, across the study: An earlier analysis of some 550 of the donors reported more than 250 Gb of sequence data and around 110 million unique TCR beta sequences from roughly 200 million T cells. An early release that covered several hundred HLA-typed donors contained about 300 gigabases of sequencing data and 85 million to 100 million unique TCR sequences. Of the approximately 400 genotyped donors, 65% to 90% fell in the genetic ancestry cluster associated with self-reported Caucasian donors. The aim of the study was to test whether cataloging public T cell receptors could identify signatures of past pathogen exposure. The study used immunosequencing to profile the T cell repertoires of more than 650 subjects and linked those repertoires to cytomegalovirus serostatus. Besides the first cohort of around 670 subjects, a separate validation cohort made up of about 120 different subjects was used. The study combined high-throughput TCR immunosequencing, statistical association of individual TCRs with disease status, and machine learning to predict cytomegalovirus infection status. A later analysis re-examined previously published TCR beta repertoires from roughly 650 donors and added high-resolution HLA genotyping to investigate patterns of TCR occurrence. Rather than drawing on any new phenotypic data, the later analysis identified candidate immune exposures from TCR beta sequences and the way those sequences occurred across donors. An earlier analysis of about 620 of the donors applied high-throughput TCR beta sequencing to assess whether each TCR beta V gene segment acted as functional or pseudogenic. Donor age, sex, ethnicity and CMV serostatus were collected together with the repertoire data. Genome-wide SNP genotypes for about three fifths of the roughly 670 donors were used in a later genetic analysis, which treated that subset as a discovery cohort. Every repertoire in the discovery cohort had been generated on one and the same sequencing platform. HLA typing covered class I and class II loci at four-digit resolution. Typing coverage differed by locus: A, B, C, DRB1 and DQB1 were typed in about 629-640 donors, DQA1 in approximately 520, DPA1 in 606, and DPB1 in just under 490. A few DR-DQ haplotypes were treated as single units for association and clustering because of strong linkage in the cohort. On average, about 200,000 unique TCR beta nucleotide sequences were sequenced per donor among fewer than 500 genotyped donors of the cohort, with 15% to 20% of those sequences being non-productive. Summary of the overall study and its limitations: The sequencing pipeline was judged likely to have produced a cluster of highly shared sequence variants as a technical artifact. Correlated functional status among segregating V segments might be attributable to linkage disequilibrium, but an unknown experimental factor could not be ruled out. The classifier was reported to diagnose cytomegalovirus status with high specificity and sensitivity in both the original cohort and the validation cohort. The study listed 164 TCR beta chains as associated with cytomegalovirus. In an earlier analysis of roughly 560 of the donors, most TCR beta V segments were observed in productive rearrangements about 87% or about 30% of the time, broadly matching IMGT annotations. Because some donors lacked HLA typing at each locus, the association tests relied only on the typed subset. Some IMGT-functional V segments, including TRBV6-2 and TRBV6-3, could not be told apart with the 87-base-pair reads, so those segments were excluded. Most TCR sequences were observed very rarely across donors, whereas some public TCRs were present in many individuals. When HLA alleles, especially DR and DQ, strongly co-occurred, TCR associations were difficult to assign to individual alleles. In a later analysis, most CMV-associated TCR beta chains were found to appear HLA-restricted, with HLA associations seemingly driven largely by CMV exposure. Immune exposure information for the cohort was limited to CMV serostatus. According to a later analysis, parvovirus B19, influenza, CMV and Epstein-Barr virus appeared linked to several top co-occurrence clusters. In vitro tests confirmed that a few of the cytomegalovirus-associated TCR beta chains recognize cytomegalovirus antigens. V-gene and J-gene trimming of TCR beta chains was associated with a missense DCLRE1C variant in a later genetic analysis, and the association was replicated in an independent cohort. In a later genetic analysis, fewer N-insertions in productive TCRs were reported among donors in an Asian-associated ancestry cluster than the roughly 700-donor mean. This cohort had only TCR beta chains sequenced, and the lack of alpha or paired-chain data limited which features could be detected. A further reported finding was that TCR beta sequences accurately predicted the HLA-A and HLA-B alleles for most subjects in the first cohort. The authors suggested that the approach could potentially be extended to other disease states and immunological phenotypes. A later analysis found that TCR association rates varied across HLA loci, with DRB1 alleles showing the most associated TCRs and HLA-C alleles the fewest. Because counts were too low, about 18 rarely observed V segments, including chromosome 9 orphons, were excluded from the earlier analysis of 587 of the donors. Compared with equally common non-associated chains, HLA-associated TCR beta chains in a later analysis were more clonally expanded and had lower generation probabilities. Sequencing depth was assumed to be roughly uniform across donors in the presence/absence analyses, though that assumption may not hold. In a later analysis, 16,951 TCR beta sequences were associated with specific HLA alleles at a false discovery rate of 0.05.

The cohort comprised around 690 healthy bone marrow donors. At the time of sampling, all cohort members were nominally healthy, though unrecorded immune exposures were likely present. The donor was CMV seronegative and belonged to the group of 320 or so seronegative cohort members. A peripheral blood sample was provided by each donor, and peripheral blood mononuclear cells were used for TCR beta sequencing. The Qiagen DNeasy Blood Extraction Kit was used to extract genomic DNA from the blood cell samples. The library was produced with the immunoSEQ multiplex PCR assay. A mixture of 60 forward primers for TCR Vbeta segments and 13 reverse primers for TCR Jbeta segments was used in the multiplex PCR. The CDR3 region of rearranged TCR beta genes was amplified from genomic DNA with a multiplex PCR assay. Amplified TCR beta libraries were sequenced as 87-base-pair reads on the Illumina HiSeq System. The authors' analysis ran thus. A later analysis counted approximately 76 million unique TCR beta chains across the 550 to 750 repertoires, and around 12 million of these chains were shared by at least two donors. Raw reads were error-corrected and collapsed into unique sequences with a nearest-neighbor algorithm that merged closely related sequences to remove PCR and sequencing errors. To assign V, D and J gene segments, CDR3 sequences were aligned to IMGT reference sequences. For a sequence to be retained, a match of at least six nucleotides was required to both a V gene segment and a J gene segment. A rearrangement was called productive if the CDR3 had no stop codons and remained in frame with V and J, and every other rearrangement was called non-productive. CDR3 was defined by IMGT convention, running from the second conserved V-encoded cysteine to the conserved J-encoded phenylalanine. Sequences without an unambiguous match to a single V gene segment were excluded from the earlier analysis of about 640 of the donors. An earlier analysis of about 600 of the donors called V segments functional above 56.7% productive rearrangements and segregating when the between-donor standard deviation exceeded 5%. To diagnose cytomegalovirus status from the catalog of TCR beta chain sequences, a statistical classification framework was built. V and J gene assignment, in a later analysis, came from comparing TCR nucleotide sequences with IMGT/GENE-DB human TR gene sequences. The TCRdist pipeline was used in a later analysis to assign CDR3 sequences and most-parsimonious VDJ recombination scenarios. In a later analysis, each TCR beta chain was defined by its CDR3 amino acid sequence together with its V-gene family, and reads without a unique V-gene family were excluded. In a later analysis, nearly 600 highly shared, low-generation-probability nucleotide sequences were removed to address suspected cross-contamination and a sequencing artifact. In a later analysis, a clonal expansion index for each public chain was calculated from normalized within-repertoire ranks of inferred template counts. A later analysis computed generation probabilities with a VDJ recombination model fitted to out-of-frame rearrangements, and checked the results against IGoR. In a later analysis, hypergeometric tests were used to score TCR-TCR, TCR-HLA and TCR-CMV co-occurrence, with a repertoire-size bias correction applied to TCR pairs. To estimate false discovery rates, a later analysis permuted the HLA or CMV assignments 20 times. In a later analysis, co-occurring TCRs were grouped with DBSCAN, and TCRdist sequence similarity was added when clustering was performed within HLA-allele-positive subsets. Repertoires with fewer than 30,000 or more than 120,000 public chains, plus five repertoires with anomalous nucleotide sharing, were excluded from co-occurrence clustering. The table was pulled from immuneACCESS by TCRdb, which kept in-frame rearrangements only. Such tables lose some clones; where checked, under half of the loss comes from unresolved V genes, and the rest has no known cause. V and J calls plus clone size are reproduced from that table; the DNA served to infer D and trimming. The sample table lists 190,000 or so clones, roughly four fifths of them with a count of one. The ten biggest clones cover about 1.6% of the sample.

The germline V end is reduced by 2 bases and the J end by 6 bases; junction bases left unmatched: 9. From the cysteine through the phenylalanine, the CDR3 covers 15 amino acids. The entry retains the CDR3 DNA only, 45 bases that are in frame from base 1. The germline V gene (reference sequence) gives CDR1 as SEHNR and CDR2 as FQNEAQ. This clone was found a few times. No cognate antigen has been identified for it. No base quality information exists; no much larger clone differs at one position. Rearrangement joined TRBV7-9 to TRBJ2-7; the junction holds 8 bases that match TRBD1. Sequencing used PBMCs. This receptor was identified in a man in his forties or fifties in good health and CMV-seronegative. Here is the DNA: TGTGCCAGCAGCTTATTAGGGGACAGGCTCGGCGAGCAGTACTTC. This sequence encodes CASSLLGDRLGEQYF. When the CDR3 is completed using the reference TRBV7-9 and TRBJ2-7 genes on either side, the full variable domain is DTGVSQNPRHKITKRGQNVTFRCDPISEHNRLYWYRQTLGQGPEFLTYFQNEAQLEKSRLLSDRFSAERPKGSFSTLEIQRTEQGDSAMYLCASSLLGDRLGEQYFGPGTRLTVT.